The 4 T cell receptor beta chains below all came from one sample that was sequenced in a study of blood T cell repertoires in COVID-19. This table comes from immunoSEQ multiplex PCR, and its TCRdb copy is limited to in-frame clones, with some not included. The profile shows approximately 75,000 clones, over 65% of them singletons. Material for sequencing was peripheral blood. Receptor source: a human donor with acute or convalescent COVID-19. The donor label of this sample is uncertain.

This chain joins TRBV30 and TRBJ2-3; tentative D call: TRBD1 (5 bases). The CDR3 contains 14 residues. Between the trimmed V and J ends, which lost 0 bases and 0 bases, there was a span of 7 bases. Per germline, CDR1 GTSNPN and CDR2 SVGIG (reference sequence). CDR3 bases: TGTGCCTGGAGTGTAGGGGTTAGCACAGATACGCAGTATTTT. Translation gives CAWSVGVSTDTQYF.

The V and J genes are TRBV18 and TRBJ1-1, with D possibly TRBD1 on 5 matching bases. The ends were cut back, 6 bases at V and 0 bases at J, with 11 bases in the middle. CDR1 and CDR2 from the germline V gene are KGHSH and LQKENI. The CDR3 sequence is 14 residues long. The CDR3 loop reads CASSRDLLNTEAFF. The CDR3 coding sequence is TGTGCCAGCTCGCGGGACTTACTGAACACTGAAGCTTTCTTT.

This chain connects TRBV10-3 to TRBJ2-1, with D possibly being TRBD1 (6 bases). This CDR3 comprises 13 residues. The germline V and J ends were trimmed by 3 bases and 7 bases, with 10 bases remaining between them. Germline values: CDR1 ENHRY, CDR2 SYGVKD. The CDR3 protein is CAISEGRGNEQFF. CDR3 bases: TGTGCCATCAGTGAAGGCAGGGGAAATGAGCAGTTCTTC.

The CDR3 bases are TGTGCCAGCAGCGTAGGGACAGGGGGCGGCGAAAAACTGTTTTTT. Translation: CASSVGTGGGEKLFF. This chain connects TRBV9 to TRBJ1-4; 11 positions agree with TRBD1. In germline, CDR1 is SGDLS, CDR2 YYNGEE. V lost 0 bases to trimming and J lost 8 bases; unmatched junction nucleotides: 3. CDR3 length: 15 residues.